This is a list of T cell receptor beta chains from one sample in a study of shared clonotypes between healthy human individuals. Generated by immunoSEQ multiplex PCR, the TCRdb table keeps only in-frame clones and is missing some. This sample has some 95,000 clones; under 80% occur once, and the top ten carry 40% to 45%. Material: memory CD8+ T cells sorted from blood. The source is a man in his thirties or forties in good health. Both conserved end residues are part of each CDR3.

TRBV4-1	CASSRGLYQPQHF
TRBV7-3	CASSFSPGGTGELFF
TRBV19	CATSPGLGSFEQYF
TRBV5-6	CASSWSGLAGYEQYF
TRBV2	CASETGPNTEAFF
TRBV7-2	CASSLMASSYEQYF
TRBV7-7	CASSLGRLASPWETQYF
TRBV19	CASSPGWGVPYNEQFF
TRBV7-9	CASSSRVLREKLFF
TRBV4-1	CASSPNLGDLDNEQFF
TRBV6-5	CASSTRTGELFF
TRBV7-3	CASSFVRVLNTEAFF
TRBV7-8	CASSLADRGGSYEQYF
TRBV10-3	CAIMAASGETQYF
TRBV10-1	CASSDRLTGELFF
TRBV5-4	CASSLQGGNYGYTF
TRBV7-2	CASGSDRFYEQYF
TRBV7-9	CASSLGDSSYNEQFF
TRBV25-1	CASSEPSGETQYF
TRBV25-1	CASRTPGLEGNEQFF
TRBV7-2	CASSLASWDIQYF
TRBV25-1	CASSESPGEGAVLYEQYF
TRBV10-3	CATGLLSYNEQFF
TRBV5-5	CASSLEAGNQPQHF
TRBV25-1	CASSRVGEQYF
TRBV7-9	CASSSSADKNTGELFF
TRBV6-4	CVDGTSGRSEQFF
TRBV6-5	CASSYATEKNYEQYF
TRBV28	CASSSYVRETQYF
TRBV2	CASSQRSGANVLTF
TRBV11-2	CASSPWTASTDTQYF
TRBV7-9	CASSRQREGFGEQFF
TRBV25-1	CASSETGTSGNYNEQFF
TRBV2	CASSGDLGNRNTGELFF
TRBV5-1	CASSPQGSSYEQYF
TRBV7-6	CASSPEHSGELFF
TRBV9	CASSAALASDTQYF
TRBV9	CASSLKGGLGLNAEAFF
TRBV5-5	CASSLEGTLGGTF
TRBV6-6	CASSYGSPGANVLTF
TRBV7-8	CASSSRQSGYGYTF
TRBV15	CATSRDSRRETQYF
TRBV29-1	CSVEFSAREETQYF
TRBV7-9	CASSPSRTGTGYTF
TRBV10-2	CASRSPGYGYTF
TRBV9	CASSFGRYPTDTQYF
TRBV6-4	CASSVQPGQGADTQYF
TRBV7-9	CASSPSVGDVGYNEQFF
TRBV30	CAWKSGNTEAFF
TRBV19	CASSNNPGANEKLFF
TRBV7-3	CASSSAGTQNLGEQFF
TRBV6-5	CASSNYGSTYEQYF
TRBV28	CASSPPSYEQYF